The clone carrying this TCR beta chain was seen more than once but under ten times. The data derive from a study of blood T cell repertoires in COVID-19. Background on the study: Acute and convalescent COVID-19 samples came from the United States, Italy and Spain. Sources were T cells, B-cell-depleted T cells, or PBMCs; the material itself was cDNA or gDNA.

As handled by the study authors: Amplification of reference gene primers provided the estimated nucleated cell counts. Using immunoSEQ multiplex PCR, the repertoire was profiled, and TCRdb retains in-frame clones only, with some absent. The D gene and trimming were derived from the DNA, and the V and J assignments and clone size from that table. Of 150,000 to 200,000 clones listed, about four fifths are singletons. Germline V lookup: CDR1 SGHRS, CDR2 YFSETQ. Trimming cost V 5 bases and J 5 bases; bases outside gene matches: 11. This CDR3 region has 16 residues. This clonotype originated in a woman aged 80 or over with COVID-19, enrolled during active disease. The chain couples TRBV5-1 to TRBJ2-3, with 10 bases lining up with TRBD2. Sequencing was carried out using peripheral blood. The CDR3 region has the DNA TGCGCCAGCAGACGGGGGCTAGCGGGAGTAAAAGATACGCAGTATTTT. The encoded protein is CASRRGLAGVKDTQYF.